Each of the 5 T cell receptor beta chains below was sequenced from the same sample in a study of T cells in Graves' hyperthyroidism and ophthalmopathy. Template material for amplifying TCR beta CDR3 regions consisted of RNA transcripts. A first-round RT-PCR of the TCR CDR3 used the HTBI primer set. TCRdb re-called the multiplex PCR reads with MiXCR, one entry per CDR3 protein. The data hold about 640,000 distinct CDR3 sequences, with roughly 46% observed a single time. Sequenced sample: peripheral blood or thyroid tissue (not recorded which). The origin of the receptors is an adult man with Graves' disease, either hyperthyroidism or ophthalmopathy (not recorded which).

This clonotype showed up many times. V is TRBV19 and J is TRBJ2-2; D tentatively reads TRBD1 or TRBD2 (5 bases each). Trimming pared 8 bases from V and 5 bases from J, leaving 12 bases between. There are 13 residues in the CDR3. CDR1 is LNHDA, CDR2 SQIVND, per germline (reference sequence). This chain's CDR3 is CASRWGSTGELFF. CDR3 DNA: TGTGCCAGTCGTTGGGGGAGTACCGGGGAGCTGTTTTTT.

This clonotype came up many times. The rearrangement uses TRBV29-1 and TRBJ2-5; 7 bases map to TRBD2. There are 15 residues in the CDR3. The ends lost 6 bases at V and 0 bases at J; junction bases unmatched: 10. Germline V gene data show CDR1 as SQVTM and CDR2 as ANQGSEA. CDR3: CSVSSGAGYQETQYF. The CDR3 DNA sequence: TGCAGCGTGTCCTCCGGAGCGGGGTACCAAGAGACCCAGTACTTC.

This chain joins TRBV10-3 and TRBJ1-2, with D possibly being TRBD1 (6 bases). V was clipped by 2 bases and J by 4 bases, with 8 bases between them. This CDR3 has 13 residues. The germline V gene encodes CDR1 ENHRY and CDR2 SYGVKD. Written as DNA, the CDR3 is TGTGCCATCAGTGAGCCAGGGGTCTATGGCTACACCTTC. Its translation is CAISEPGVYGYTF.

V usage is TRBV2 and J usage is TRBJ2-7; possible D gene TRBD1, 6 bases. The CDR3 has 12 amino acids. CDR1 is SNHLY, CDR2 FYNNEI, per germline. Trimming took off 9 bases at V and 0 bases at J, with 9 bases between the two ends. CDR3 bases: TGTGCCAGTGCGGACAGCTCCTACGAGCAGTACTTC. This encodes CASADSSYEQYF. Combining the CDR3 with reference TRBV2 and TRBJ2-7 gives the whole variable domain EPEVTQTPSHQVTQMGQEVILRCVPISNHLYFYWYRQILGQKVEFLVSFYNNEISEKSEIFDDQFSVERPDGSNFTLKIRSTKLEDSAMYFCASADSSYEQYFGPGTRLTVT.

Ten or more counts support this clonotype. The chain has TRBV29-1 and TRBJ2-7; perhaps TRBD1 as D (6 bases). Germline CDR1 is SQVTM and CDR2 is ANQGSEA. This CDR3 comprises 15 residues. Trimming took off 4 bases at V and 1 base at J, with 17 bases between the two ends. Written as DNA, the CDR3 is TGCAGCGTTGTCTCAGGGGCTACCTCGTCCTACGAGCAGTACTTC. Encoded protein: CSVVSGATSSYEQYF.